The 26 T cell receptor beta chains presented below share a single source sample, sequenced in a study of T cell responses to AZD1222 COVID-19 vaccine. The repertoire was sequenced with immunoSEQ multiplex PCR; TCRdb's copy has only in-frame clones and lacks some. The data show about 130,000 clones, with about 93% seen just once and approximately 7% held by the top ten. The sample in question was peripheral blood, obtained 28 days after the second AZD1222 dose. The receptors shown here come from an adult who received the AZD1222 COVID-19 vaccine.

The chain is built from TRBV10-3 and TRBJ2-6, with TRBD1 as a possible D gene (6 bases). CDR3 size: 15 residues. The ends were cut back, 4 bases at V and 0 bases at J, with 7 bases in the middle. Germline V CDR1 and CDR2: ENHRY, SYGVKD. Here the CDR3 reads CAISGTDSGANVLTF. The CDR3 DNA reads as TGTGCCATCAGTGGGACAGACTCTGGGGCCAACGTCCTGACTTTC.

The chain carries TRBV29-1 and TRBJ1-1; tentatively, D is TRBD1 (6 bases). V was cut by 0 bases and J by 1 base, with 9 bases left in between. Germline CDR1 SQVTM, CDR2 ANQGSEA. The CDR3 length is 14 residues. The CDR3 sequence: CSVEDNRENTEAFF. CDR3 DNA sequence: TGCAGCGTTGAAGATAACAGGGAGAACACTGAAGCTTTCTTT.

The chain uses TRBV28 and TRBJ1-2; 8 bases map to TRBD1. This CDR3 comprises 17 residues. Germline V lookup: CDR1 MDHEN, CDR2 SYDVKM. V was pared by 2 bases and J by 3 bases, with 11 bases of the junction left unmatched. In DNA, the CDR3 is TGTGCCAGCAGTTTACCGTACGGACAGGGAAGGGACTATGGCTACACCTTC. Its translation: CASSLPYGQGRDYGYTF.

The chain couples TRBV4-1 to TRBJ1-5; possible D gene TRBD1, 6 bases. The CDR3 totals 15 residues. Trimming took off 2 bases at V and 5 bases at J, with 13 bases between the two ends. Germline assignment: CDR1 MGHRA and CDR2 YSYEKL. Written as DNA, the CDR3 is TGCGCCAGCAGCCAACCGGGACAATCCCATCAGCCCCAGCATTTT. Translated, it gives CASSQPGQSHQPQHF.

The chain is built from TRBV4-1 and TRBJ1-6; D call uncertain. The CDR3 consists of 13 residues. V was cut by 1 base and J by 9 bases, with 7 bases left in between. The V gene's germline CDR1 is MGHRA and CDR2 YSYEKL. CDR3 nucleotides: TGCGCCAGCAGCCAAGGCGACGGTTCACCCCTCCACTTT. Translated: CASSQGDGSPLHF.

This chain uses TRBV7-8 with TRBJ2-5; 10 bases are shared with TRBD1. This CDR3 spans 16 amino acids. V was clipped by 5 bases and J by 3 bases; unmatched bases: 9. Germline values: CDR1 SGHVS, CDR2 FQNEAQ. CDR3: CASSQRADRGKETQYF. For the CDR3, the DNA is TGTGCCAGCAGCCAAAGAGCGGACAGGGGGAAAGAGACCCAGTACTTC.

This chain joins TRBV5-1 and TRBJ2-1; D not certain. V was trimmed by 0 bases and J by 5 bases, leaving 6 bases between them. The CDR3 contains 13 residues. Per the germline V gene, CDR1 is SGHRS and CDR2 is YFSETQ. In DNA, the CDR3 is TGCGCCAGCAGCTTGGGCCCCAACAATGAGCAGTTCTTC. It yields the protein CASSLGPNNEQFF. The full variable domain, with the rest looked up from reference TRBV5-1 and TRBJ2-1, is KAGVTQTPRYLIKTRGQQVTLSCSPISGHRSVSWYQQTPGQGLQFLFEYFSETQRNKGNFPGRFSGRQFSNSRSEMNVSTLELGDSALYLCASSLGPNNEQFFGPGTRLTVL.

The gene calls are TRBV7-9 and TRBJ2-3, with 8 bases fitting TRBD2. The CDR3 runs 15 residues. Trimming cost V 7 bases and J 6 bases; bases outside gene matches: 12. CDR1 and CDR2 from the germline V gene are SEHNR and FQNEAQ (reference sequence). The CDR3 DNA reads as TGTGCCAGCACCCTGGGCACTAGCGGTTCTGATACGCAGTATTTT. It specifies CASTLGTSGSDTQYF.

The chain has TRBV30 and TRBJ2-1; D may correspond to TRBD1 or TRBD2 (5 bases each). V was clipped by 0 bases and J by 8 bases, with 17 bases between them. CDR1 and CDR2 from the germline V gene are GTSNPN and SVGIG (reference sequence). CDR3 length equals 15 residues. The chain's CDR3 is CAWSVRAPGAHEQFF. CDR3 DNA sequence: TGTGCCTGGAGTGTACGGGCCCCCGGGGCCCATGAGCAGTTCTTC.

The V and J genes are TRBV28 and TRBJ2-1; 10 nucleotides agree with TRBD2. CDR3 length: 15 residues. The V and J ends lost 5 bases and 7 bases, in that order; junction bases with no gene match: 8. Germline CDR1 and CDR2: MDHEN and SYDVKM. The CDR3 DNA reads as TGTGCCAGCAGTACCCCTAGCGGGGGCTTAAATGAGCAGTTCTTC. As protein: CASSTPSGGLNEQFF.

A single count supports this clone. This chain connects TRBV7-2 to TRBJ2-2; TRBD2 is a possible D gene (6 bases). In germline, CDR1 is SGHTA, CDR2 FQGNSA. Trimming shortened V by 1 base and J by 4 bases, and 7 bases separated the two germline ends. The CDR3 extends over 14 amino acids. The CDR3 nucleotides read TGTGCCAGCAGCTTAGTGGGGGGCACCGGGGAGCTGTTTTTT. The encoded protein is CASSLVGGTGELFF.

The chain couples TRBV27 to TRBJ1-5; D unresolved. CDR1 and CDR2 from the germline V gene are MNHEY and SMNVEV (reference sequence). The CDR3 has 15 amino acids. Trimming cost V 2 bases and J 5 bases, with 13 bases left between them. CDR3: CASSLRGILDQPQHF. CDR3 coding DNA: TGTGCCAGCAGTTTACGGGGTATATTGGATCAGCCCCAGCATTTT.

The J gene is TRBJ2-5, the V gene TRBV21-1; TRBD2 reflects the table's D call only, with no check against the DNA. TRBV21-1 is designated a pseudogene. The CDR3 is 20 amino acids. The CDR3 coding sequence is TGTGCCAGCAGCGACGGGGATCGAGGGTGTGGGCAATCAGACCAAGAGACCCAGTACTTC. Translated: CASSDGDRGCGQSDQETQYF.

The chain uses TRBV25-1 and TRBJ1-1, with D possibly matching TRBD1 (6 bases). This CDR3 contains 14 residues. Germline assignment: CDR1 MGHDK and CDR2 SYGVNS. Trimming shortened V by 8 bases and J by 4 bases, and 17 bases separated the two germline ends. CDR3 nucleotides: TGTGCCAGCGGGGACAATCCGAGGGGCACTGAAGCTTTCTTT. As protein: CASGDNPRGTEAFF.

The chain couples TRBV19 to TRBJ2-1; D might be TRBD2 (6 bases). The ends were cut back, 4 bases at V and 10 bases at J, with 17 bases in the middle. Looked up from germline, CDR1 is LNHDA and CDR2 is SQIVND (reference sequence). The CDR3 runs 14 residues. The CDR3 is CASSKQRAGREQFF. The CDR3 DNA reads TGTGCCAGTAGTAAGCAAAGGGCGGGACGGGAGCAGTTCTTC.

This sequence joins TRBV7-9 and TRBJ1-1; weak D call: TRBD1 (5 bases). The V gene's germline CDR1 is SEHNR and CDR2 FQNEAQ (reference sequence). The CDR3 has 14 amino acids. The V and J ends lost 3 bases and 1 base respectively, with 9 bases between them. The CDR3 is CASSFLGTNTEAFF. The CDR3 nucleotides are TGTGCCAGCAGCTTCCTGGGGACGAACACTGAAGCTTTCTTT.

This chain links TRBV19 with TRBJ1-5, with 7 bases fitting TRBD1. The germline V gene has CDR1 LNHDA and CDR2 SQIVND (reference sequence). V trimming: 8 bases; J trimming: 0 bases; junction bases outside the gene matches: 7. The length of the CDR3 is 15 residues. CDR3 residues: CASCETGNSNQPQHF. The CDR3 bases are TGTGCCAGTTGCGAGACAGGGAATAGCAATCAGCCCCAGCATTTT.

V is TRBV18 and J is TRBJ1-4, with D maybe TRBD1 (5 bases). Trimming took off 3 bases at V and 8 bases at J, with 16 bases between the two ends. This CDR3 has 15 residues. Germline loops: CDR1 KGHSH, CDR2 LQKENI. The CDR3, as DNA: TGTGCCAGCTCACCGACCCAGGGCTATGGCGAAAAACTGTTTTTT. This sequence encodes CASSPTQGYGEKLFF.

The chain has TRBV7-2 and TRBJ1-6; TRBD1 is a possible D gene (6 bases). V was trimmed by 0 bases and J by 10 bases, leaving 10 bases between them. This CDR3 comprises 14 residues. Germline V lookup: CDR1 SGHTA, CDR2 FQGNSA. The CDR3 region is CASSLAGGGSPLHF. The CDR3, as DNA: TGTGCCAGCAGCTTAGCCGGGGGGGGCTCACCCCTCCACTTT. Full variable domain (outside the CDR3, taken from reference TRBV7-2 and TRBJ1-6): GAGVSQSPSNKVTEKGKDVELRCDPISGHTALYWYRQSLGQGLEFLIYFQGNSAPDKSGLPSDRFSAERTGGSVSTLTIQRTQQEDSAVYLCASSLAGGGSPLHFGNGTRLTVT.

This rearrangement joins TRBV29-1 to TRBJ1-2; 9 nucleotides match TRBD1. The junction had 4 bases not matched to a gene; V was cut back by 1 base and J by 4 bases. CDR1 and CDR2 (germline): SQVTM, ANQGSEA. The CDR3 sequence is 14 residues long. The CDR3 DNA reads TGCAGCGTTGAAGGGGACAGGGTAGGCTATGGCTACACCTTC. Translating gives CSVEGDRVGYGYTF. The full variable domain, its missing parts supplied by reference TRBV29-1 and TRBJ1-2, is SAVISQKPSRDICQRGTSLTIQCQVDSQVTMMFWYRQQPGQSLTLIATANQGSEATYESGFVIDKFPISRPNLTFSTLTVSNMSPEDSSIYLCSVEGDRVGYGYTFGSGTRLTVV.

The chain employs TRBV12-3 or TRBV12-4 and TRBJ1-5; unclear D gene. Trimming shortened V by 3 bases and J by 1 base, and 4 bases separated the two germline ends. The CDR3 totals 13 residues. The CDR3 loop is CASSFQSNQPQHF. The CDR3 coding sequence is TGTGCCAGCAGTTTTCAGAGCAATCAGCCCCAGCATTTT.

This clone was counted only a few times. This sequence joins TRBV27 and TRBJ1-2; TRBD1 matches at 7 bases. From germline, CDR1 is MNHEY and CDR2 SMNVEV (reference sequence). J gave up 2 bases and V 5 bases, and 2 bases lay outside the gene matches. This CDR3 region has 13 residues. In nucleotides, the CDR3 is TGTGCCAGCAGTCAGGGGGGGAACTATGGCTACACCTTC. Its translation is CASSQGGNYGYTF.

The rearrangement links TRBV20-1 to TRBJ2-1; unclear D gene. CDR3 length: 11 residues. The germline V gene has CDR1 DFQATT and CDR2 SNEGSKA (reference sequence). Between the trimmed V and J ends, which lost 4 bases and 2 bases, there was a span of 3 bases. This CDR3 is CSANPYNEQFF. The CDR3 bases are TGCAGTGCTAACCCCTACAATGAGCAGTTCTTC.

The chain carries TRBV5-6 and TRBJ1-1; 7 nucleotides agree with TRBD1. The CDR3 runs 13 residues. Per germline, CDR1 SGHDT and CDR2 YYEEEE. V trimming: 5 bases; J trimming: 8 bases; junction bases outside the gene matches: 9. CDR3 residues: CASSPPGQLEAFF. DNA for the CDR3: TGTGCCAGCAGTCCTCCGGGACAGCTAGAAGCTTTCTTT.

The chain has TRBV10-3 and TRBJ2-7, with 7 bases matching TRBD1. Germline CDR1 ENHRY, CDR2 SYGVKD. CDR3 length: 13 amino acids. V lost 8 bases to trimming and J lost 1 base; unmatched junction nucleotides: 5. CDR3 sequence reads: CAIGRQGSYEQYF. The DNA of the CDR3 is TGTGCCATCGGCCGACAGGGATCCTACGAGCAGTACTTC.

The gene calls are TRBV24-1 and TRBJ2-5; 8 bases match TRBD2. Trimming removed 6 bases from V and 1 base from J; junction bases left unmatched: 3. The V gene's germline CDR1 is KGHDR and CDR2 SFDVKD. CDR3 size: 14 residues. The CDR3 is CATSPSGGQETQYF. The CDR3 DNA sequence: TGTGCCACCAGTCCAAGCGGGGGCCAAGAGACCCAGTACTTC.